This T cell receptor (beta chain) was profiled in a study of OX40 agonist ivuxolimab in advanced cancers. Across the whole study: In this trial design, patients received ivuxolimab intravenously at 0.01 to 10 mg/kg every 2 weeks.

Notes on this clone: Antigen unknown.

Study-level findings and limits: At 0.1 to 3.0 mg/kg, clonal expansion of CD4+ and CD8+ blood T cells had occurred by week 6. Averaging showed that CD8+ T cells had more expanded clones than CD4+ did.

The CDR3 spans 17 residues. V was trimmed by 4 bases and J by 0 bases, leaving 17 bases between them. Germline V gives CDR1 LGHNA, CDR2 YNFKEQ. The method was immunoSEQ multiplex PCR; TCRdb's version includes in-frame clones alone and lacks a portion of them. The table lists roughly 100,000 clones, 70% to 85% of them singletons. This specimen was CD4+ or CD8+ T cells sorted from blood, taken in a trial of the OX40 agonist ivuxolimab. This TCR came from an adult with an advanced solid tumor such as melanoma, head and neck, liver or kidney cancer. This chain joins TRBV4-2 and TRBJ2-3, with D perhaps being TRBD1 or TRBD2 (5 bases each). The CDR3 DNA follows: TGTGCCAGCAGCCCAGGGCGAGCCGGGGCTAGCACAGATACGCAGTATTTT. Its translation is CASSPGRAGASTDTQYF.